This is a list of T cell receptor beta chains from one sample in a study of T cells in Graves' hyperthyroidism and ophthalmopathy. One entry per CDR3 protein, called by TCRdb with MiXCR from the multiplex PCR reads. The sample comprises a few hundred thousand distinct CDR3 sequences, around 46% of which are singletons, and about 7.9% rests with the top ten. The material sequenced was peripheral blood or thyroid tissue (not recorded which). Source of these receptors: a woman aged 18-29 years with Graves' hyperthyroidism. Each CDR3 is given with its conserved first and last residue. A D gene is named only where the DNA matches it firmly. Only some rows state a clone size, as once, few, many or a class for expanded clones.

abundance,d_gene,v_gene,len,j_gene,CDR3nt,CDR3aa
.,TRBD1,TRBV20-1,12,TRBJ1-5,TGCAGTGCAAAGACAGGGTCGTTACCCCAGCATTTT,CSAKTGSLPQHF
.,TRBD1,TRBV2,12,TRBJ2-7,TGTGCCAGCACAGGGGGAGCCTACGAGCAGTACTTC,CASTGGAYEQYF
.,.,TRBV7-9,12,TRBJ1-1,TGTGCCAGCAGCACGGGACGAAATGAAGCTTTCTTT,CASSTGRNEAFF
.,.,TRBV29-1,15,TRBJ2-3,TGCAGCGTTGAGAGTGGGGGAACGACCACAGATACGCAGTATTTT,CSVESGGTTTDTQYF
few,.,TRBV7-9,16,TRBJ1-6,TGTGCCAGCAGCACCCTCGCGCAGGGACATAATTCACCCCTCCACTTT,CASSTLAQGHNSPLHF
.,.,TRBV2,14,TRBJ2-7,TGTGCCAGCAGCAGGACAGAAAGCTCCTACGAGCAGTACTTC,CASSRTESSYEQYF
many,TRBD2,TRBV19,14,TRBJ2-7,TGTGCCAGTAGTCCGACTAGCGGAACGTACGAGCAGTACTTC,CASSPTSGTYEQYF
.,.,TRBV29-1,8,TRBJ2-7,TGCATCTCGGGGGAGCAGTACTTC,CISGEQYF
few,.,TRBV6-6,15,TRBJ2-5,TGTGCCAGCAGTTACTCGTCTGGAGGCCAAGAGACCCAGTACTTC,CASSYSSGGQETQYF
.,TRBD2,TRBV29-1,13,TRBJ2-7,TGCAGCGTGGGGAGTAGCGGGGCTGGCGAGCAGTACTTC,CSVGSSGAGEQYF
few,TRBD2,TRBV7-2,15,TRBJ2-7,TGTGCCAGCATCACCCGACTAGCGGAGAGCTACGAGCAGTACTTC,CASITRLAESYEQYF
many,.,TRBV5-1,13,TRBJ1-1,TGCGCCAGCAGCTTCATACTGGGCACTGAAGCTTTCTTT,CASSFILGTEAFF
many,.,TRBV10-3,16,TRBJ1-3,TGTGCCATCAGTCCCGAACAAGGGGGTATTGGAAACACCATATATTTT,CAISPEQGGIGNTIYF
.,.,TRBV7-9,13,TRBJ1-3,TGTGCCAGCAGCCCACAGAGTGGAAACACCATATATTTT,CASSPQSGNTIYF
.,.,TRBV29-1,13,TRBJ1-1,TGCAGCGGTAGAGAACCGGGCAACATTGAAGCTTTCTTT,CSGREPGNIEAFF
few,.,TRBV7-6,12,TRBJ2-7,TGTGCCAGCAGCAGGGGTTACTACGAGCAGTACTTC,CASSRGYYEQYF
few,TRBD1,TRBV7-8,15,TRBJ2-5,TGTGCCAGCAGCCCAGGGACAGGGCGACAAGAGACCCAGTACTTC,CASSPGTGRQETQYF
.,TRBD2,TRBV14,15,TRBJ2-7,TGTGCCAGCAGCCGGTCCGGGACCCTAGCGGAAGAGCAGTACTTC,CASSRSGTLAEEQYF
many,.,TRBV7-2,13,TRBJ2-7,TGTGCCAGCAGCCCGCCGTTGGGCTACGAGCAGTACTTC,CASSPPLGYEQYF
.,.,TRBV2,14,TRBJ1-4,TGTGCCAGCAGTGAACAGGGGTTGGACGGAAAACTGTTTTTT,CASSEQGLDGKLFF